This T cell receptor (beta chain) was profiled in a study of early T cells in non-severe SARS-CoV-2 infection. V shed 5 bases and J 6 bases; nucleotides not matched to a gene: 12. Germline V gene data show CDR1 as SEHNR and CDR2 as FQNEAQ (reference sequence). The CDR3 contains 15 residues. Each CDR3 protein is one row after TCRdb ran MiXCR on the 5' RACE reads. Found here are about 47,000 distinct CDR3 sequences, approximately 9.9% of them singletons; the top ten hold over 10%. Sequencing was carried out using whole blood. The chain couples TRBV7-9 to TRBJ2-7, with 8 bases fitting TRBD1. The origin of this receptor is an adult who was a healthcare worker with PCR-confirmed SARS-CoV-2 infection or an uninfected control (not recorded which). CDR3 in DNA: TGTGCCAGCAGCCCTTGGGACAGGTCCGCAGGCGAGCAGTACTTC. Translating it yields CASSPWDRSAGEQYF. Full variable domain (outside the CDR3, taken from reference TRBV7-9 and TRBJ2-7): DTGVSQNPRHKITKRGQNVTFRCDPISEHNRLYWYRQTLGQGPEFLTYFQNEAQLEKSRLLSDRFSAERPKGSFSTLEIQRTEQGDSAMYLCASSPWDRSAGEQYFGPGTRLTVT.